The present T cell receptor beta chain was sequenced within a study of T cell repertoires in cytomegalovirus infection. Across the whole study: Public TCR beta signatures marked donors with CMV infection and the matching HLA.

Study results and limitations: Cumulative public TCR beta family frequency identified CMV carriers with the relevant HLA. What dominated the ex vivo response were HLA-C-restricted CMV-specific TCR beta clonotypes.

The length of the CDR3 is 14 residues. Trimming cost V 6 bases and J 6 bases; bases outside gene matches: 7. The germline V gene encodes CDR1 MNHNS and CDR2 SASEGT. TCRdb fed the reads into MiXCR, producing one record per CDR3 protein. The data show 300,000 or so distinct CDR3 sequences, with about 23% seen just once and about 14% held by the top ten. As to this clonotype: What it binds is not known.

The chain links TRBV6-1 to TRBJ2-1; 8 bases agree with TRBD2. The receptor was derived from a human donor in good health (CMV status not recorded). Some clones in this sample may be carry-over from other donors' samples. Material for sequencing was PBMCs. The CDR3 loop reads CASRISGGSNEQFF. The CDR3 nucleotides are TGTGCCAGCAGGATCAGCGGGGGATCCAATGAGCAGTTCTTC.